The subject of this entry is one T cell receptor (beta chain). The data are from a study of cytomegalovirus exposure and HLA in healthy donors. This CDR3 spans 19 amino acids. Germline CDR1 and CDR2: SGHKS and YYEKEE (reference sequence). Trimming at V came to 2 bases and at J to 2 bases, leaving 11 bases not matched to a gene. It was with 60 Vbeta and 13 Jbeta primers that the PCR ran. The protocol was immunoSEQ multiplex PCR, while the TCRdb copy is restricted to in-frame clones and leaves out a portion. The sample consists of approximately 210,000 clones, 70% to 80% of them appearing once. This clonotype originated in a woman aged 45-65 years in good health and CMV-seronegative. The J gene is TRBJ2-6, the V gene TRBV5-5; 9 bases fit TRBD1. Sequencing used PBMCs. CDR3 nucleotide sequence: TGTGCCAGCAGCTTCCTTTATGGGACAGGGCTAGCTGGGGCCAACGTCCTGACTTTC. As protein: CASSFLYGTGLAGANVLTF.